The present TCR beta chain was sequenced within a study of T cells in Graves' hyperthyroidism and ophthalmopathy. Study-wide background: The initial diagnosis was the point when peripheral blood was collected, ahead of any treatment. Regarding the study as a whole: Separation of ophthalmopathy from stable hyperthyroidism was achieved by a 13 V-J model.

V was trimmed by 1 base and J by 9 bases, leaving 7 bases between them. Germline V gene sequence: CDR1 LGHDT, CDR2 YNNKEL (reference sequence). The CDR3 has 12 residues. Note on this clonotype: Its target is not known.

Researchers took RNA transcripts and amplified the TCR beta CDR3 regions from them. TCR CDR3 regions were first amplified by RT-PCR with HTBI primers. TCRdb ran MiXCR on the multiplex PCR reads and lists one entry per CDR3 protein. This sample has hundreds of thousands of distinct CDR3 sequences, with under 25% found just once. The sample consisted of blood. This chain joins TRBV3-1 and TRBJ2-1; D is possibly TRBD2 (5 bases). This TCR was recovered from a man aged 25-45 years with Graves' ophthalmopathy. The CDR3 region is CASSQGGFEQFF. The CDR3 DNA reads TGTGCCAGCAGCCAAGGAGGGTTTGAGCAGTTCTTC.